This T cell receptor beta chain appears in the sequencing data of a study of T cells after somatic rescue of genetic block (dated by TCRdb to about 2020). Some background on the complete study: What the study looked at was long-term robustness, specifically in a T-cell system that came about through somatic rescue of a genetic block in T-cell development.

The receptor library was made with the immunoSEQ multiplex PCR assay. TCRdb mirrors the immuneACCESS table, restricted to in-frame sequences. Some clones are absent from its copies; in checked studies, under half trace to an unresolved V gene, and the reason for the others is unknown. This sample holds 110,000 or so clones; 75% to 95% were observed only once. About 1.5% of the sample rests with the top ten. Clipping removes 8 bases from V and 4 bases from J, with 4 as the unmatched junction base count. The CDR3 covers 14 residues, taking in both the cysteine and the phenylalanine. Left in the record is the CDR3 DNA by itself, 42 bases read in frame from the first base. CDR1 is given as WSHSY and CDR2 as SAAADI, both from the germline V gene. Concerning this clone: The specificity of this receptor is unknown. No per-base quality is available; no much larger clone lies one base away.

The source material was peripheral blood mononuclear cells (PBMCs). This chain joins TRBV10-2 to TRBJ2-2, with 10 central nucleotides matching TRBD1. This clonotype was sampled from a woman under 30. The nucleotides read TGCGCCAGCGGGGGACAGGGGAGCACCGGGGAGCTGTTTTTT. Translation gives CASGGQGSTGELFF.